The 25 T cell receptor beta chains presented below share a single source sample, sequenced in a study of beta chain features in type 1 diabetes. As every portion of the isolated RNA was reverse transcribed, the sequencing read expressed TCRB transcripts. Assay used: immunoSEQ multiplex PCR; TCRdb lists only in-frame clones, some missing. The data show roughly 140,000 clones, with roughly 50% seen just once and roughly 0.42% held by the top ten. Sequenced input: Tregs from blood. The receptors were gathered from a man aged 18 to 30 in good health.

This clone was counted between two and nine times. The chain couples TRBV7-9 to TRBJ2-3; 7 nucleotides align to TRBD2. CDR1 is SEHNR, CDR2 FQNEAQ, per germline (reference sequence). Trimming at V came to 1 base and at J to 2 bases, leaving 6 bases not matched to a gene. The CDR3 is 16 amino acids. The CDR3 reads CASSLGLADFTDTQYF. For the CDR3, the DNA is TGTGCCAGCAGCTTAGGCCTAGCGGACTTCACAGATACGCAGTATTTT.

This clone was detected once. The chain employs TRBV7-9 and TRBJ1-4, with 8 bases aligning to TRBD1. After removal of 4 bases from V and 8 bases from J, the junction contained 9 bases not matched to a gene. Germline lookup yields CDR1 SEHNR and CDR2 FQNEAQ (reference sequence). This CDR3 spans 15 amino acids. DNA for the CDR3: TGTGCCAGCAGCTCCCCGACAGGGGTAGAAGAAAAACTGTTTTTT. Residues: CASSSPTGVEEKLFF.

This clone was counted a few times. The chain uses TRBV5-1 and TRBJ2-2, with D possibly TRBD1 on 6 matching bases. There are 16 residues in the CDR3. V gave up 5 bases and J gave up 4 bases, with 18 bases separating them. Germline CDR1 reads SGHRS; CDR2 reads YFSETQ. CDR3 in amino acids: CASRSHREIVTGELFF. DNA for the CDR3: TGCGCCAGCAGAAGTCACAGGGAGATTGTCACCGGGGAGCTGTTTTTT.

This chain connects TRBV20-1 to TRBJ1-1, with D uncertain. V was trimmed by 4 bases and J by 3 bases, leaving 6 bases between them. Germline V gene lookup returns CDR1 DFQATT and CDR2 SNEGSKA (reference sequence). The CDR3 loop spans 11 amino acids. The CDR3 protein is CSANSYTEAFF. The CDR3 DNA is TGCAGTGCTAACAGCTACACTGAAGCTTTCTTT.

This chain connects TRBV27 to TRBJ2-7; 7 positions match TRBD1. J was trimmed by 3 bases and V by 2 bases; bases with no gene match: 1. Germline V gives CDR1 MNHEY, CDR2 SMNVEV (reference sequence). The CDR3 spans 13 residues. CDR3 residues: CASSLGTVYEQYF. For the CDR3, the DNA is TGTGCCAGCAGTTTAGGGACAGTCTACGAGCAGTACTTC.

The rearrangement uses TRBV7-6 and TRBJ2-4; D gene uncertain. The length of the CDR3 is 16 residues. Germline V gene sequence: CDR1 SGHVS, CDR2 FNYEAQ. Trimming removed 1 base from V and 3 bases from J, with 13 bases in between. CDR3 region: CASSLDWFSGKNIQYF. In DNA form, the CDR3 reads TGTGCCAGCAGCTTAGATTGGTTTTCGGGCAAAAACATTCAGTACTTC.

The CDR3 DNA reads TGTGCCAGCAGCCTCGGGGTGATGAACACTGAAGCTTTCTTT. This sequence encodes CASSLGVMNTEAFF. The chain uses TRBV7-2 and TRBJ1-1; no clear D. Per germline, CDR1 SGHTA and CDR2 FQGNSA. The V end was cut by 5 bases, the J end by 0 bases, with 10 bases between. The CDR3 spans 14 residues.

This clone was found once. The chain has TRBV7-8 and TRBJ2-2, with D hard to call. The ends were cut back, 5 bases at V and 1 base at J, with 14 bases in the middle. The CDR3 runs 16 residues. Germline loops: CDR1 SGHVS, CDR2 FQNEAQ. In nucleotides, the CDR3 is TGTGCCAGCAGCCACCCGGCAGGTTTGAACACCGGGGAGCTGTTTTTT. Translating gives CASSHPAGLNTGELFF.

This chain joins TRBV5-1 and TRBJ2-5; D is unclear. With 5 bases removed from V and 1 base from J, the gap between germline ends came to 9 bases. Germline CDR1 is SGHRS and CDR2 is YFSETQ. The CDR3 covers 13 residues. DNA for the CDR3: TGCGCCAGCAGGCCCCAGGCCCAAGAGACCCAGTACTTC. As protein: CASRPQAQETQYF.

This rearrangement joins TRBV6-5 to TRBJ1-2; perhaps TRBD1 as D (5 bases). Trimming stripped 6 bases from V and 4 bases from J, with 15 bases between. The CDR3 length is 14 residues. CDR1 is MNHEY and CDR2 is SVGAGI in the germline V gene. The CDR3 region has the DNA TGTGCCAGCAGCCCCGACAGTCCCCTCTATGGCTACACCTTC. The encoded protein is CASSPDSPLYGYTF.

The V and J genes are TRBV12-5 and TRBJ2-1; 11 bases are shared with TRBD2. This CDR3 spans 17 amino acids. The germline V gene has CDR1 LGHNT and CDR2 FRNRAP. Trimming removed 1 base from V and 3 bases from J; junction bases left unmatched: 5. The CDR3 nucleotides read TGTGCTAGTGGTTTGGCTCTGGGGACTAGCGGCTACAATGAGCAGTTCTTC. Translated: CASGLALGTSGYNEQFF.

With respect to this clone: The same CDR3 arises from other DNA sequences in this sample as well. V gene TRBV18 combines with J gene TRBJ1-2; 7 nucleotides match TRBD1. Germline CDR1 reads KGHSH; CDR2 reads LQKENI. There are 13 residues in the CDR3. The ends lost 2 bases at V and 3 bases at J; junction bases unmatched: 0. CDR3 in DNA: TGTGCCAGCTCACCAGACAGGGACTATGGCTACACCTTC. Translating it yields CASSPDRDYGYTF.

The genes are TRBV28 and TRBJ1-2; 8 positions agree with TRBD1. Trimming cost V 5 bases and J 2 bases; bases outside gene matches: 4. CDR1 and CDR2 (germline): MDHEN, SYDVKM. The CDR3 extends over 14 amino acids. CDR3 loop: CASSNRGANYGYTF. In nucleotides, the CDR3 is TGTGCCAGCAGTAACAGGGGGGCCAACTATGGCTACACCTTC.

This chain links TRBV15 with TRBJ2-7; the match to TRBD1 covers 11 bases. The CDR3 is 14 residues long. V trimming: 3 bases; J trimming: 4 bases; junction bases outside the gene matches: 2. Per germline, CDR1 LNHNV and CDR2 YYDKDF (reference sequence). This CDR3 is CATSRGQGGYEQYF. CDR3 DNA sequence: TGTGCCACCAGCAGGGGACAGGGGGGGTACGAGCAGTACTTC. Based on the CDR3 plus reference TRBV15 and TRBJ2-7, the full variable domain is DAMVIQNPRYQVTQFGKPVTLSCSQTLNHNVMYWYQQKSSQAPKLLFHYYDKDFNNEADTPDNFQSRRPNTSFCFLDIRSPGLGDTAMYLCATSRGQGGYEQYFGPGTRLTVT.

This clone occurred a few times. V gene TRBV7-2 combines with J gene TRBJ1-4, with 10 bases aligning to TRBD1. Germline V gene sequence: CDR1 SGHTA, CDR2 FQGNSA. After removal of 5 bases from V and 7 bases from J, the junction contained 1 base not matched to a gene. The length of the CDR3 is 13 residues. The CDR3, as DNA: TGTGCCAGCAGCAGACAGGGGGCTGAAAAACTGTTTTTT. It codes for CASSRQGAEKLFF. Using reference TRBV7-2 and TRBJ1-4 for the parts outside the CDR3, the full variable domain is GAGVSQSPSNKVTEKGKDVELRCDPISGHTALYWYRQSLGQGLEFLIYFQGNSAPDKSGLPSDRFSAERTGGSVSTLTIQRTQQEDSAVYLCASSRQGAEKLFFGSGTQLSVL.

The rearrangement uses TRBV4-2 and TRBJ2-1; 9 bases map to TRBD1. J gave up 7 bases and V 5 bases, and 15 bases lay outside the gene matches. This CDR3 comprises 17 residues. Germline loops: CDR1 LGHNA, CDR2 YNFKEQ. In DNA, the CDR3 is TGTGCCAGCAGCTCGAAGGGTCGGGACAGGGTAACAAATGAGCAGTTCTTC. It is translated as CASSSKGRDRVTNEQFF.

The chain recombines TRBV7-2 with TRBJ2-7; perhaps TRBD1 as D (5 bases). Deletions cut 4 bases from V and 3 bases from J, with 7 bases between. The germline gives CDR1 SGHTA, CDR2 FQGNSA. The CDR3 length is 12 residues. DNA for the CDR3: TGTGCCAGCAGCTCCCAGGGCTACGAGCAGTACTTC. Its protein product is CASSSQGYEQYF.

V gene TRBV5-5 combines with J gene TRBJ1-2; the match to TRBD1 covers 9 bases. The trim removed 4 bases at V and 2 bases at J, leaving 6 bases unmatched. Germline V CDR1 and CDR2: SGHKS, YYEKEE (reference sequence). This CDR3 contains 15 residues. The CDR3 loop reads CASSNRTGANYGYTF. CDR3 sequence (DNA): TGTGCCAGCAGCAACCGGACAGGGGCCAACTATGGCTACACCTTC.

The table lists this clone with a few counts. The V and J genes are TRBV7-2 and TRBJ2-1; possibly TRBD2 for D (6 bases). V was clipped by 8 bases and J by 7 bases, with 21 bases between them. Per germline, CDR1 SGHTA and CDR2 FQGNSA. The CDR3 contains 15 residues. This CDR3 is CASGGTGTLENEQFF. The CDR3 region has the DNA TGTGCCAGCGGGGGGACCGGGACCTTAGAGAATGAGCAGTTCTTC.

The gene calls are TRBV18 and TRBJ2-7, with TRBD1 identical over 10 bases. The germline gives CDR1 KGHSH, CDR2 LQKENI. The CDR3 consists of 16 residues. Losses at the gene ends were 2 bases for V and 2 bases for J; bases not matched to a gene: 6. The CDR3 sequence: CASSPRVGQGTYEQYF. The DNA for the CDR3 is TGTGCCAGCTCACCAAGAGTGGGACAGGGGACCTACGAGCAGTACTTC.

The CDR3 spells CASSFRIGGWGDTGELFF. The CDR3 DNA reads as TGTGCCAGCAGCTTCAGGATTGGGGGTTGGGGGGACACCGGGGAGCTGTTTTTT. V usage is TRBV7-2 and J usage is TRBJ2-2; maybe TRBD2 (6 bases). With 3 bases removed from V and 3 bases from J, the gap between germline ends came to 20 bases. This CDR3 has 18 amino acids. Germline lookup yields CDR1 SGHTA and CDR2 FQGNSA.

V is TRBV19 and J is TRBJ2-6, with 13 bases lining up with TRBD2. The CDR3 extends over 17 amino acids. Trimming removed 6 bases from V and 3 bases from J; junction bases left unmatched: 5. CDR1 is LNHDA and CDR2 is SQIVND in the germline V gene (reference sequence). The CDR3 loop is CASRRTSGSGGANVLTF. The CDR3 coding sequence is TGTGCCAGTAGAAGGACTAGCGGGAGCGGTGGGGCCAACGTCCTGACTTTC.

In this sample, this clone turned up a few times. V gene TRBV18 combines with J gene TRBJ2-1, with D uncertain. The V end was cut by 3 bases, the J end by 10 bases, with 13 bases between. The germline V gene has CDR1 KGHSH and CDR2 LQKENI. This CDR3 contains 13 residues. The CDR3 spells CASSPRGAQEQFF. In DNA form, the CDR3 reads TGTGCCAGCTCACCGCGAGGAGCACAAGAGCAGTTCTTC. The variable domain in full, completed from reference TRBV18 and TRBJ2-1, reads NAGVMQNPRHLVRRRGQEARLRCSPMKGHSHVYWYRQLPEEGLKFMVYLQKENIIDESGMPKERFSAEFPKEGPSILRIQQVVRGDSAAYFCASSPRGAQEQFFGPGTRLTVL.

The V and J genes are TRBV29-1 and TRBJ2-1, with unresolved D. Trimming removed 4 bases from V and 7 bases from J, with 11 bases in between. This CDR3 region has 12 residues. Germline V gene data show CDR1 as SQVTM and CDR2 as ANQGSEA. The DNA of the CDR3 is TGCAGCGTTGTGGGCGCCGTGAATGAGCAGTTCTTC. Translation: CSVVGAVNEQFF.

The J gene is TRBJ1-1, the V gene TRBV7-9, with a possible D match to TRBD1 (6 bases). CDR1 and CDR2 from the germline V gene are SEHNR and FQNEAQ (reference sequence). This CDR3 spans 15 amino acids. Trimming stripped 4 bases from V and 4 bases from J, with 16 bases between. The CDR3 loop reads CASSSQGSVATEAFF. In nucleotides, the CDR3 is TGTGCCAGCAGCTCCCAGGGGTCCGTCGCCACTGAAGCTTTCTTT.